This record looks at one T cell receptor (beta chain) sequence and its context. Its antigen is not known. The ends lost 3 bases at V and 3 bases at J; junction bases unmatched: 1. From germline, CDR1 is SGHTA and CDR2 FQGNSA. The length of the CDR3 is 13 residues. The PCR made use of 60 Vbeta and 13 Jbeta primers. The method was immunoSEQ multiplex PCR; TCRdb's version includes in-frame clones alone and lacks a portion of them. The sample lists about 88,000 clones, about nine tenths occurring once. These data belong to a study of cytomegalovirus exposure and HLA in healthy donors. Study-level results: The only immune exposure information that was available was CMV serostatus. An analysis that came later showed most CMV-associated TCR beta chains appearing HLA-restricted.

The sequencing input was PBMCs. The receptor was isolated from a man between 18 and 29 years old in good health and CMV-seronegative. The J gene is TRBJ2-7, the V gene TRBV7-2; 8 bases line up with TRBD1. The CDR3 nucleotides are TGTGCCAGCAGCTTTGGACAGGGCTACGAGCAGTACTTC. Encoded protein: CASSFGQGYEQYF.